This T cell receptor (beta chain) was recovered during a study of spatial heterogeneity in lung cancer (dated by TCRdb to the late 2010s). With regard to the full study: More beta-chain than alpha-chain transcripts were consistently detected, likely reflecting higher beta-chain transcript abundance. At surgery, hundreds of tumor regions, approximately 64 matched nontumor lung samples and 45 to 60 PBMC samples were TCR-sequenced for both alpha and beta chains. In the raw uncorrected reads, each unique combination of TCR and UMI appeared on average more than ten times. The study quantitatively compared TCR alpha and beta repertoires across multiple tumor regions, matched nontumor lung and blood in non-small cell lung cancer. The study linked features of the TCR repertoire to counts of nonsynonymous mutations, which were determined by whole-exome sequencing of tumor tissue.

Study-level results and caveats: Confirming at a functional level the hypothesis that regional TCRs recognize regional mutations was considered to require additional single-cell paired TCR alpha and beta sequencing. Ubiquitous expanded tumor TCRs were found in blood more often at tumor resection than at routine follow-up.

Note on this clonotype: Its cognate antigen has yet to be identified. The input lacks base qualities; no much larger clone sits a single base away.

What the time point label conveys for this sample: sample taken at primary tumor resection. Samples were obtained from fewer than 80 patients with early-stage, untreated non-small cell lung cancer from the lung TRACERx cohort. TCR sequencing used whole RNA extracted from tumor and nontumor lung tissue, or from cryopreserved PBMC samples, without cell sorting. A patient was chosen for TCR sequencing only when enough RNA was available from at least two tumor regions. Libraries were built with 5' RACE. The reads were generated on a NextSeq 500. In the TCR library protocol, a unique molecular identifier was attached to each TCR cDNA molecule so that PCR and sequencing errors could be corrected. The study's processing was this. TCR identification, UMI-based error correction and CDR3 extraction were all carried out with Decombinator tools. TCRs above a frequency of 2 per 1,000, corresponding to the top 1% of the tumor frequency distribution, were defined as expanded. Each repertoire was subsampled 100 times to 5,000 TCRs, after which Renyi diversity was computed with the R vegan package. CDR3 similarity networks were built from amino acid triplet string-kernel similarity, with CDR3s being connected when pairwise similarity was above 0.82. TCRdb reprocessed the public reads (quality trimming at Q25 with fastp, clone calling with MiXCR) and kept in-frame beta chains. Merged by CDR3 protein, the rows form single entries marked with the most common genes and DNA. In this record, the V and J calls reflect TCRdb's handling and not the investigators' own analysis. Counted in this sample were around 89,000 distinct CDR3 sequences; approximately 12% of them appeared once. Roughly 41% of the sample is held by the ten biggest clonotypes.

This material consisted of PBMCs, taken at surgery. This receptor was identified in a male donor with early-stage non-small cell lung cancer.

The nucleotide sequence is TGTGCCAGCAGCTTAGAAGGGGGCTCTGAAGCTTTCTTT. Translated, this is CASSLEGGSEAFF. The chain is encoded by TRBV7-9 joined to TRBJ1-1; TRBD1 fits 7 bases in the junction. The CDR3, from cysteine to phenylalanine, totals 13 residues. Only the CDR3 region is kept as DNA, spanning 39 bases read in frame from base 1. V trim: 1 base; J trim: 6 bases; unmatched bases: 2. The germline V gene (reference sequence) supplies CDR1 SEHNR and CDR2 FQNEAQ.